This T cell receptor beta chain is from a study of technical replicates of blood from a handful of donors. TCRdb's table, derived via immunoSEQ multiplex PCR, lists solely in-frame clones and lacks some. The data contain approximately 78,000 clones, roughly 89% of them seen just once; the ten biggest clones take up approximately 0.36%. The source is a human donor in good health. Sequencing input: T cells isolated from PBMCs.

The CDR3 is CASSLTSGLTDTQYF. CDR3 sequence (DNA): TGTGCCAGCAGCTTAACTAGCGGCCTCACAGATACGCAGTATTTT. This chain joins TRBV7-3 and TRBJ2-3, with D tentatively TRBD2 (6 bases). With 0 bases removed from V and 2 bases from J, the gap between germline ends came to 9 bases. CDR3 length equals 15 residues. The germline V gene encodes CDR1 SGHTA and CDR2 FQGTGA.